Below, one TCR beta chain is given with its context. This sample is part of a study of blood T cell repertoires in COVID-19. The overall study: Spain, Italy and the United States supplied samples that represented acute and convalescent COVID-19. Nucleic acid was either cDNA or gDNA, and it came from T cells, B-cell-depleted T cells, or PBMCs.

Original analysis: Amplifying reference gene primers gave estimates of nucleated cell counts. Data came from immunoSEQ multiplex PCR; TCRdb stores just in-frame clones and leaves some out. V and J calls and clone size are those listed in that table; D and trimming were worked out from the DNA. The data show 180,000 or so clones, with over 75% seen just once and roughly 9.7% held by the top ten. The origin of this receptor is a human donor with active or convalescent COVID-19. The donor label of this sample is uncertain. The specimen sequenced was peripheral blood.

Written as DNA, the CDR3 is TGTGCCAGCAGCCAAGGAGGACTAGCGGGAGTTATTGAGCAGTTCTTC. Its translation is CASSQGGLAGVIEQFF. The rearrangement uses TRBV3-1 (or the pseudogene TRBV3-2) and TRBJ2-1; 13 bases map to TRBD2. V gave up 1 base and J gave up 9 bases; unmatched junction bases: 6. This CDR3 is built from 16 residues. The germline gives CDR1 LGHDT, CDR2 YNNKEL (reference sequence).